This T cell receptor (beta chain) comes out of a study of blood T cell repertoires in COVID-19. Clones were read by immunoSEQ multiplex PCR, and TCRdb kept only the in-frame ones, dropping some. The table has approximately 240,000 clones, about 80% seen once; the top ten hold around 2%. V lost 5 bases, J lost 7 bases, and 9 bases stayed unmatched. CDR1 and CDR2 (germline): SGHTA, FQGNSA. CDR3 length equals 14 residues. The receptor's source is a woman in her sixties or seventies with acute or convalescent COVID-19. The material sequenced was peripheral blood. The chain employs TRBV7-2 and TRBJ1-2, with 8 nucleotides matching TRBD1. DNA of the CDR3: TGTGCCAGCAGCCACGACAGGGGATTAATTGGCTACACCTTC. Protein: CASSHDRGLIGYTF.